The 11 T cell receptor beta chains presented below share a single source sample, sequenced in a study of shared clonotypes between healthy human individuals. Sequenced by immunoSEQ multiplex PCR; TCRdb stores in-frame clones only, minus some. The sample includes about 1.5 million clones, 95% to 99% of them seen just once. The material sequenced was naive CD4+ T cells sorted from blood. Subset reported: CD45RA+ positively selected. The receptors stem from a young man in good health.

This rearrangement joins TRBV19 to TRBJ1-2; no firm D call. Deletions cut 3 bases from V and 8 bases from J, with 13 bases between. The CDR3 spans 13 residues. Germline CDR1 LNHDA, CDR2 SQIVND (reference sequence). In nucleotides, the CDR3 is TGTGCCAGTAGTATCGGCCCCGGCGGGGGCTACACCTTC. It translates to CASSIGPGGGYTF. The full variable domain, its missing parts supplied by reference TRBV19 and TRBJ1-2, is DGGITQSPKYLFRKEGQNVTLSCEQNLNHDAMYWYRQDPGQGLRLIYYSQIVNDFQKGDIAEGYSVSREKKESFPLTVTSAQKNPTAFYLCASSIGPGGGYTFGSGTRLTVV.

The chain combines TRBV10-3 with TRBJ1-1; D uncertain. Germline V gene sequence: CDR1 ENHRY, CDR2 SYGVKD. This CDR3 contains 13 residues. The V and J ends lost 6 bases and 9 bases respectively, with 17 bases between them. In DNA, the CDR3 is TGTGCCATCAGCGCCGGGGTTGGGGAGAAAGCTTTCTTT. It translates to CAISAGVGEKAFF.

This clone came up a few times. This same CDR3 is encoded by further DNA sequences in the sample. The gene calls are TRBV7-9 and TRBJ1-5; no reliable D call. CDR3 length: 15 amino acids. Germline values: CDR1 SEHNR, CDR2 FQNEAQ (reference sequence). The V gene lost 5 bases and the J gene lost 2 bases, with 13 bases spanning the gap. The DNA for the CDR3 is TGTGCCAGCAGCCCCCCCGGGTCGGGCAATCAGCCCCAGCATTTT. Translating it yields CASSPPGSGNQPQHF.

The chain is built from TRBV10-3 and TRBJ1-2; 10 positions match TRBD1. Per germline, CDR1 ENHRY and CDR2 SYGVKD. V shed 2 bases, J shed 4 bases, and the junction held 7 bases outside the gene matches. This CDR3 contains 16 residues. In nucleotides, the CDR3 is TGTGCCATCAGTGAGCCCCCGGGACAGGGGTTCTATGGCTACACCTTC. Encoded protein: CAISEPPGQGFYGYTF.

The gene calls are TRBV6-1 and TRBJ2-7; D is uncertain. CDR3 length equals 14 residues. CDR1 and CDR2 (germline): MNHNS, SASEGT. V lost 2 bases to trimming and J lost 1 base, with 9 bases between them. The CDR3 sequence: CASSERWGSYEQYF. For the CDR3, the DNA is TGTGCCAGCAGTGAAAGGTGGGGATCCTACGAGCAGTACTTC.

The chain has TRBV28 and TRBJ2-1, with 10 bases lining up with TRBD2. The CDR3 spans 16 residues. V shed 6 bases and J 3 bases; nucleotides not matched to a gene: 8. Germline V CDR1 and CDR2: MDHEN, SYDVKM. The CDR3 DNA sequence: TGTGCCAGCAGCGAATCTAGCGGGAGTATCTACAATGAGCAGTTCTTC. Amino acids: CASSESSGSIYNEQFF.

The V call is TRBV5-3, the J call TRBJ2-3, with D possibly TRBD2 on 6 matching bases. TRBV5-3 is identified as an open reading frame with a role that is uncertain. Trimming pared 4 bases from V and 5 bases from J, leaving 8 bases between. The CDR3 is 12 amino acids. CDR3 loop: CARSLARDTQYF. Written as DNA, the CDR3 is TGTGCCAGAAGCCTAGCGAGAGATACGCAGTATTTT.

V gene TRBV10-3 combines with J gene TRBJ2-3, with D hard to call. This CDR3 contains 11 residues. Germline CDR1 and CDR2: ENHRY and SYGVKD. V was cut by 7 bases and J by 4 bases, with 6 bases left in between. CDR3 loop: CAITGSDTQYF. The DNA for the CDR3 is TGTGCCATCACGGGTTCAGATACGCAGTATTTT.

The J gene is TRBJ2-7, the V gene TRBV28; 10 positions agree with TRBD1. Unmatched junction bases numbered 3, after V lost 7 bases and J lost 0 bases. The germline gives CDR1 MDHEN, CDR2 SYDVKM. CDR3 length: 14 amino acids. This chain's CDR3 is CASTRTGGSYEQYF. The CDR3 DNA is TGTGCCAGCACCCGGACAGGGGGCTCCTACGAGCAGTACTTC.

With respect to this clone: Additional DNA sequences in this sample encode the identical CDR3. This sequence joins TRBV2 and TRBJ1-1; the D gene is possibly TRBD1 (5 bases). CDR1 and CDR2 from the germline V gene are SNHLY and FYNNEI. Trimming left V 5 bases short and J 1 base short, with 8 bases between. The CDR3 is 13 amino acids. The CDR3 bases are TGTGCCAGCAGTCTAGACAGGAACACTGAAGCTTTCTTT. Encoded protein: CASSLDRNTEAFF.

The chain links TRBV11-2 to TRBJ2-5; D unresolved. The CDR3 consists of 13 residues. The V end was cut by 0 bases, the J end by 5 bases, with 7 bases between. Germline lookup yields CDR1 SGHAT and CDR2 FQNNGV. Written as DNA, the CDR3 is TGTGCCAGCAGCTTAGACTACCCGGAGACCCAGTACTTC. Translated, it gives CASSLDYPETQYF.